This T cell receptor (beta chain) was observed in a study of early T cells in non-severe SARS-CoV-2 infection. The CDR3 is made up of 19 amino acids. Germline V CDR1 and CDR2: SGHVS, FQNEAQ. The V and J ends lost 1 base and 7 bases respectively, with 26 bases between them. Individual cDNA molecules carried attached unique molecular identifiers. TCRdb re-called the 5' RACE reads through MiXCR, storing one row per CDR3 protein. The repertoire holds under 100,000 distinct CDR3 sequences, with approximately 13% as singletons. Source material: whole blood. V gene TRBV7-8 combines with J gene TRBJ2-1; no reliable D call. The sequence was collected from an adult who was a healthcare worker with PCR-confirmed SARS-CoV-2 infection or an uninfected control (not recorded which). Here the CDR3 reads CASSLGAMLESVFRNEQFF. The CDR3 DNA reads TGTGCCAGCAGCTTAGGGGCAATGCTGGAATCGGTTTTTCGGAATGAGCAGTTCTTC.